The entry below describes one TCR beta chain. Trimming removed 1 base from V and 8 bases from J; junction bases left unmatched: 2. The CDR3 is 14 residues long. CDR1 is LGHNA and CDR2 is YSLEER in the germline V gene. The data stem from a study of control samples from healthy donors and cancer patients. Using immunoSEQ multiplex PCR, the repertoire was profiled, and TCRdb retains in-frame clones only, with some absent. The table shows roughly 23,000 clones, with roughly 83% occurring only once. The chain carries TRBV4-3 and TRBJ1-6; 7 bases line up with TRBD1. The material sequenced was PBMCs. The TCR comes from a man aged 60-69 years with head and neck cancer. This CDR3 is CASSQGTGDSPLHF. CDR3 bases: TGCGCCAGCAGCCAAGGGACAGGAGATTCACCCCTCCACTTT.